Shown below are 9 T cell receptor beta chains from a single sample sequenced in a study of T-cell memory formation after mild COVID-19. Using its own MiXCR run on the 5' RACE reads, TCRdb lists one record per CDR3 protein. The table lists 280,000 or so distinct CDR3 sequences, roughly 8.2% of them singletons, with less than 25% in the top ten. The specimen was PBMCs or a T cell subset sorted from them (not recorded which). These receptor sequences come from a man aged 18 to 29 who had mild COVID-19 (a few samples of this study predate the infection). Cell type and time point are not known.

This clonotype appeared a few times. The chain links TRBV5-1 to TRBJ2-7, with D perhaps matching TRBD1 (5 bases). The CDR3 runs to 14 residues. Germline V gene sequence: CDR1 SGHRS, CDR2 YFSETQ. Trimming removed 0 bases from V and 3 bases from J, with 10 bases in between. In DNA form, the CDR3 reads TGCGCCAGCAGCTTGGCCGCGACAGACTACGAGCAGTACTTC. This gives the protein CASSLAATDYEQYF.

This clonotype occurred many times. The chain employs TRBV4-1 and TRBJ2-3; TRBD2 aligns across 14 bases. The CDR3 sequence is 18 residues long. Germline V lookup: CDR1 MGHRA, CDR2 YSYEKL. V lost 4 bases to trimming and J lost 3 bases; unmatched junction nucleotides: 9. The CDR3 reads CASSLGLAGGRSTDTQYF. In DNA form, the CDR3 reads TGCGCCAGCAGCCTAGGACTAGCGGGGGGCCGATCTACAGATACGCAGTATTTT.

This clonotype was seen more than once but under ten times. The rearrangement links TRBV24-1 to TRBJ2-3; TRBD2 agrees at 8 bases. Trimming at V came to 7 bases and at J to 3 bases, leaving 5 bases not matched to a gene. CDR3 size: 14 residues. CDR1 is KGHDR and CDR2 is SFDVKD in the germline V gene. CDR3 sequence reads: CATRASGSTDTQYF. Here the CDR3 DNA reads TGTGCCACCAGGGCTAGCGGGTCGACAGATACGCAGTATTTT.

The rearrangement links TRBV4-2 to TRBJ1-2; D gene uncertain. Deletions cut 0 bases from V and 4 bases from J, with 15 bases between. There are 16 residues in the CDR3. Germline V gene data show CDR1 as LGHNA and CDR2 as YNFKEQ. For the CDR3, the DNA is TGTGCCAGCAGCCAAGATCCGACCTCTCCCGGCTATGGCTACACCTTC. Its protein product is CASSQDPTSPGYGYTF.

The rearrangement links TRBV6-5 to TRBJ1-5; no clear D gene. CDR3 length equals 15 residues. The germline V and J ends were trimmed by 4 bases and 2 bases, with 12 bases remaining between them. Germline V gene sequence: CDR1 MNHEY, CDR2 SVGAGI. This chain's CDR3 is CASSSNSRGNQPQHF. The CDR3 bases are TGTGCCAGCAGTTCCAATAGTAGGGGCAATCAGCCCCAGCATTTT.

This clonotype was counted between two and nine times. This sequence joins TRBV5-1 and TRBJ2-6; D remains unclear. The CDR3 extends over 14 amino acids. V lost 4 bases, J lost 3 bases, and 8 bases lay in between. The germline V gene encodes CDR1 SGHRS and CDR2 YFSETQ. CDR3 nucleotide sequence: TGCGCCAGCAGCACGCAGAGTGGGGCCAACGTCCTGACTTTC. This encodes CASSTQSGANVLTF.

This clonotype was found a few times. This chain connects TRBV6-1 to TRBJ1-1; the D gene is possibly TRBD1 (6 bases). The CDR3 loop spans 14 amino acids. V was pared by 4 bases and J by 4 bases, with 13 bases between. The germline V gene encodes CDR1 MNHNS and CDR2 SASEGT. CDR3 residues: CASSALGAGTEAFF. The CDR3 DNA reads TGTGCCAGCAGTGCTTTGGGGGCCGGCACTGAAGCTTTCTTT.

This clonotype was counted at least ten times. V usage is TRBV12-3 or TRBV12-4 and J usage is TRBJ1-1; TRBD1 aligns across 9 bases. The CDR3 contains 20 residues. J lost 1 base, V lost 1 base, and 16 bases had no gene match. The CDR3: CASSLGLRGTGRFKNTEAFF. The CDR3 nucleotides are TGTGCCAGCAGTTTAGGGCTTCGCGGGACAGGGCGATTCAAGAACACTGAAGCTTTCTTT.

This clonotype was detected many times. V is TRBV5-6 and J is TRBJ2-5; 10 nucleotides line up with TRBD2. This CDR3 is 15 amino acids long. Unmatched junction bases numbered 0, after V lost 0 bases and J lost 1 base. Germline assignment: CDR1 SGHDT and CDR2 YYEEEE. The CDR3 sequence is CASSLASGSQETQYF. CDR3 DNA: TGTGCCAGCAGCTTGGCTAGCGGGAGCCAAGAGACCCAGTACTTC. Combining the CDR3 with reference TRBV5-6 and TRBJ2-5 gives the whole variable domain DAGVTQSPTHLIKTRGQQVTLRCSPKSGHDTVSWYQQALGQGPQFIFQYYEEEERQRGNFPDRFSGHQFPNYSSELNVNALLLGDSALYLCASSLASGSQETQYFGPGTRLLVL.